The 25 T cell receptor beta chains listed next were all sequenced from one sample in a study of blood T cells in healthy people across ages. Combining a sample-barcoded 5' primer with a J-beta primer mix, a second PCR ran for about 7 to 11 cycles. TCRdb re-derived calls from the 5' RACE reads in MiXCR, one entry per CDR3 protein. This sample carries hundreds of thousands of distinct CDR3 sequences, around 38% of them seen once, and the ten largest clones take around 30%. Sequencing was carried out using blood. The origin of the receptors is a man older than 75 in good health.

This clonotype was observed a few times. The V call is TRBV10-3, the J call TRBJ2-3; D ambiguous. Germline V gene data show CDR1 as ENHRY and CDR2 as SYGVKD. The V end was cut by 0 bases, the J end by 7 bases, with 20 bases between. The CDR3 length is 17 residues. The CDR3 DNA is TGTGCCATCAGTGAGTCCGTCGGCACCCAAGGGTCTAATACGCAGTATTTT. Translation: CAISESVGTQGSNTQYF.

There are many counts of this clonotype. V is TRBV7-2 and J is TRBJ2-7, with D tentatively TRBD1 (6 bases). From germline, CDR1 is SGHTA and CDR2 FQGNSA. The V end lost 7 bases, the J end lost 4 bases, and 20 bases lay between the germline ends. The CDR3 length is 15 residues. Written as DNA, the CDR3 is TGTGCCAGCACCACCGACGGGACAACAGGGTACGAGCAGTACTTC. Residues: CASTTDGTTGYEQYF.

V usage is TRBV28 and J usage is TRBJ2-2; 9 bases line up with TRBD1. The junction had 7 bases not matched to a gene; V was cut back by 7 bases and J by 7 bases. The germline CDR1 and CDR2 sequences are MDHEN and SYDVKM. The length of the CDR3 is 14 residues. The CDR3 sequence is CASIGGQGIGELFF. CDR3 DNA: TGTGCCAGCATCGGGGGACAGGGCATCGGGGAGCTGTTTTTT.

This clonotype appeared a single time. This chain links TRBV7-2 with TRBJ1-5; 7 bases are a match to TRBD1. Germline loops: CDR1 SGHTA, CDR2 FQGNSA. The junction had 5 bases not matched to a gene; V was cut back by 1 base and J by 2 bases. CDR3 length: 16 amino acids. CDR3 bases: TGTGCCAGCAGCTTAGATATAGGGGGCGGCAATCAGCCCCAGCATTTT. Its protein product is CASSLDIGGGNQPQHF.

The J gene is TRBJ1-1, the V gene TRBV13; the D is unclear. This CDR3 has 14 amino acids. Germline V gene data show CDR1 as PRHDT and CDR2 as FYEKMQ (reference sequence). The V end lost 5 bases, the J end lost 6 bases, and 16 bases lay between the germline ends. The CDR3 reads CASSGRVAKAEAFF. The CDR3 nucleotides are TGTGCCAGCAGCGGCCGGGTCGCGAAGGCTGAAGCTTTCTTT.

The chain has TRBV6-6 and TRBJ2-7, with a weak D call TRBD1 (6 bases). The CDR3 covers 14 residues. The germline V gene encodes CDR1 MNHNY and CDR2 SVGAGI (reference sequence). Trimming pared 7 bases from V and 3 bases from J, leaving 16 bases between. The CDR3 reads CASTRQDSRYEQYF. In nucleotides, the CDR3 is TGTGCCAGCACTAGGCAGGACAGCCGCTACGAGCAGTACTTC.

Concerning this clonotype: A much larger clone sits a single nucleotide away, making a read error possible. The J gene is TRBJ2-7, the V gene TRBV12-3 or TRBV12-4, with a tentative D call TRBD2 (6 bases). Deletions cut 6 bases from V and 0 bases from J, with 15 bases between. The CDR3 spans 15 residues. The CDR3 DNA sequence: TGTGCCAGCAGACGAGCGGGTGACAGCTCCTACGAGCAGTACTTC. This sequence encodes CASRRAGDSSYEQYF.

The genes are TRBV4-2 and TRBJ2-5; 10 positions match TRBD1. Matching the DNA end better, TRBJ2-7 makes the J call doubtful. CDR3 length: 17 amino acids. The germline V gene encodes CDR1 LGHNA and CDR2 YNFKEQ. DNA of the CDR3: TGTGCCAGCAGCCCCCAGGGACAGGGGAGGTACGACGACGAGCAGTACTTC. The encoded protein is CASSPQGQGRYDDEQYF.

This clonotype was recorded many times. The chain employs TRBV4-3 and TRBJ2-5; D is perhaps TRBD2 (6 bases). This CDR3 region has 21 residues. Trimming cost V 0 bases and J 2 bases, with 28 bases left between them. Germline V gives CDR1 LGHNA, CDR2 YSLEER. DNA of the CDR3: TGCGCCAGCAGCCAAGATTGCGCCTCAGAGGAGGGGCGCACCCCACAAGAGACCCAGTACTTC. Protein: CASSQDCASEEGRTPQETQYF.

The V gene is TRBV3-1, the J gene TRBJ2-1, with D perhaps matching TRBD1 or TRBD2 (5 bases each). Looked up from germline, CDR1 is LGHDT and CDR2 is YNNKEL (reference sequence). The CDR3 length is 15 residues. Deletions cut 0 bases from V and 5 bases from J, with 11 bases between. The CDR3 loop reads CASSQDSGTHNEQFF. The CDR3 DNA reads TGTGCCAGCAGCCAAGATTCCGGGACCCACAATGAGCAGTTCTTC.

CDR3 DNA: TGTGCCAGCAGCCGACAGGGGGTGGAGGCCCAGTACTTC. Encoded protein: CASSRQGVEAQYF. The chain couples TRBV12-3 or TRBV12-4 to TRBJ2-5; 9 bases fit TRBD1. V lost 6 bases and J lost 9; bases outside the gene matches: 8. The CDR3 has 13 amino acids.

This clonotype was seen only once. V is TRBV11-3 and J is TRBJ2-1; D might be TRBD1 (5 bases). The CDR3 loop spans 12 amino acids. CDR1 is SGHNT, CDR2 YENEEA, per germline. The V end lost 5 bases, the J end lost 5 bases, and 7 bases lay between the germline ends. CDR3 region: CASSRQNNEQFF. The CDR3 nucleotides read TGTGCCAGCAGCCGACAGAACAATGAGCAGTTCTTC. Full variable domain (remainder filled in from reference TRBV11-3 and TRBJ2-1): EAGVVQSPRYKIIEKKQPVAFWCNPISGHNTLYWYLQNLGQGPELLIRYENEEAVDDSQLPKDRFSAERLKGVDSTLKIQPAELGDSAVYLCASSRQNNEQFFGPGTRLTVL.

This clonotype occurred a few times. This chain uses TRBV5-1 with TRBJ2-5, with 7 bases identical to TRBD1. V gave up 3 bases and J gave up 11 bases; unmatched junction bases: 7. The CDR3 extends over 12 amino acids. CDR1 and CDR2 (germline): SGHRS, YFSETQ. The CDR3 nucleotides are TGCGCCAGCAGCTGGAACAGGGGTGAGCAGTACTTC. Residues: CASSWNRGEQYF.

The chain uses TRBV6-2 or TRBV6-3 and TRBJ2-3; D gene uncertain. The CDR3 totals 16 residues. V lost 7 bases, J lost 2 bases, and 19 bases lay in between. Germline V gene lookup returns CDR1 MNHEY and CDR2 SVGEGT. CDR3 amino acids: CASNRRRLLDTDTQYF. The CDR3 DNA reads TGTGCCAGCAACCGGAGACGGTTATTGGACACAGATACGCAGTATTTT.

This clonotype was counted a few times. This sequence joins TRBV7-8 and TRBJ2-1; D may be TRBD1 (6 bases). V lost 2 bases, J lost 4 bases, and 15 bases lay in between. The CDR3 totals 16 residues. The germline V gene encodes CDR1 SGHVS and CDR2 FQNEAQ. DNA of the CDR3: TGTGCCAGCAGCTTAAGGCCAGGGGTGGGGTACAATGAGCAGTTCTTC. Translated, it gives CASSLRPGVGYNEQFF.

The chain is built from TRBV10-1 and TRBJ2-3; no definite D call. The V gene's germline CDR1 is WNHNN and CDR2 SYGVQD (reference sequence). Trimming pared 0 bases from V and 2 bases from J, leaving 12 bases between. This CDR3 region has 16 residues. The CDR3, as DNA: TGCGCCAGCAGTGAGTCGATGTCTCCAGCCACAGATACGCAGTATTTT. Its protein product is CASSESMSPATDTQYF.

The chain is built from TRBV20-1 and TRBJ2-2; TRBD1 might be the D (5 bases). V shed 0 bases and J shed 5 bases, with 10 bases lying between them. Germline CDR1 reads DFQATT; CDR2 reads SNEGSKA (reference sequence). This CDR3 is 14 amino acids long. CDR3 residues: CSARDGARTGELFF. DNA for the CDR3: TGCAGTGCTAGAGATGGGGCTCGGACCGGGGAGCTGTTTTTT.

The chain carries TRBV2 and TRBJ2-3, with TRBD2 as a possible D gene (5 bases). From germline, CDR1 is SNHLY and CDR2 FYNNEI. CDR3 size: 13 residues. The ends were cut back, 1 base at V and 7 bases at J, with 9 bases in the middle. DNA for the CDR3: TGTGCCAGCAGTGAAGGTCGGACTTATACGCAGTATTTT. The encoded protein is CASSEGRTYTQYF.

This chain joins TRBV3-1 and TRBJ1-1, with 7 nucleotides matching TRBD1. CDR1 and CDR2 from the germline V gene are LGHDT and YNNKEL (reference sequence). Germline trimming cut 0 bases from V and 5 bases from J; bases unmatched to any gene: 12. The CDR3 has 17 residues. For the CDR3, the DNA is TGTGCCAGCAGCCAAGAAGGGGGCAGGGCTAAAAGTACTGAAGCTTTCTTT. Translating it yields CASSQEGGRAKSTEAFF. Full variable domain (remainder filled in from reference TRBV3-1 and TRBJ1-1): DTAVSQTPKYLVTQMGNDKSIKCEQNLGHDTMYWYKQDSKKFLKIMFSYNNKELIINETVPNRFSPKSPDKAHLNLHINSLELGDSAVYFCASSQEGGRAKSTEAFFGQGTRLTVV.

This chain uses TRBV28 with TRBJ2-5, with D possibly TRBD1 on 6 matching bases. The end of the DNA fits TRBJ2-7 better, so the J call may be wrong. The CDR3 is 15 amino acids. The germline gives CDR1 MDHEN, CDR2 SYDVKM. The CDR3 DNA reads TGTGCCAGCAGTCCCCAATATGGACAGTGCTACGAGCAGTACTTC. This translates into CASSPQYGQCYEQYF.

The V and J genes are TRBV29-1 and TRBJ2-1; the match to TRBD1 covers 7 bases. CDR3 length: 14 amino acids. V gave up 5 bases and J gave up 10 bases; unmatched junction bases: 14. CDR1 and CDR2 (germline): SQVTM, ANQGSEA. CDR3 sequence: CSVRGQESSYEQFF. In nucleotides, the CDR3 is TGCAGCGTTCGAGGACAGGAGAGCTCCTACGAGCAGTTCTTC.

The chain carries TRBV6-2 or TRBV6-3 and TRBJ1-5; D ambiguous. Trimming stripped 6 bases from V and 6 bases from J, with 9 bases between. The CDR3 length is 12 residues. The germline gives CDR1 MNHEY, CDR2 SVGEGT. The CDR3 DNA reads as TGTGCCAGCAGCCCGAGGGTTCAGCCCCAGCATTTT. The encoded protein is CASSPRVQPQHF.

This clonotype was picked up many times. The chain carries TRBV13 and TRBJ2-3, with 7 nucleotides matching TRBD1. The CDR3 consists of 14 residues. The V segment lost 4 bases and the J segment 3 bases; nucleotides outside the gene matches: 4. Germline CDR1 PRHDT, CDR2 FYEKMQ (reference sequence). The CDR3 reads CASSSGGRTDTQYF. The CDR3 region has the DNA TGTGCCAGCAGCTCAGGGGGTCGGACAGATACGCAGTATTTT.

This clonotype has more than one count but fewer than ten. V gene TRBV20-1 combines with J gene TRBJ2-5; D is perhaps TRBD2 (5 bases). The DNA end is more similar to TRBJ2-7, so the J call may be wrong. The germline CDR1 and CDR2 sequences are DFQATT and SNEGSKA (reference sequence). CDR3 length: 13 residues. The DNA for the CDR3 is TGCAGTGCTAGGTCGGGAACAGACTACGAGCAGTACTTC. It codes for CSARSGTDYEQYF.

A word on this clonotype: This sequence may be a read error, since a much larger clone differs from it by one base. The genes are TRBV4-2 and TRBJ2-6; D may be TRBD1 or TRBD2 (5 bases each). CDR1 is LGHNA, CDR2 YNFKEQ, per germline. Trimming shortened V by 0 bases and J by 0 bases, and 15 bases separated the two germline ends. This CDR3 has 19 residues. CDR3 nucleotides: TGTGCCAGCAGCCAAGATCTTCCGGGACGGTGCTCTGGGGCCAACGTCCTGACTTTC. It codes for CASSQDLPGRCSGANVLTF.